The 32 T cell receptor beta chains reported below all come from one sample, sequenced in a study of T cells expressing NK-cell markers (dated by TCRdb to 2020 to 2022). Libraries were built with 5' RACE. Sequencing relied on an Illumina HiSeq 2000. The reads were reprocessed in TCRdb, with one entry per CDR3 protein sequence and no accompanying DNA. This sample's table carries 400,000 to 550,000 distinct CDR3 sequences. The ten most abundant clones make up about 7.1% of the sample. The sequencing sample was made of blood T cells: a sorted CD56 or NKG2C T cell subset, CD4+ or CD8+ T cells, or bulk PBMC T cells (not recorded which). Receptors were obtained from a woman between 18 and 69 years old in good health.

The CDR3 region is CAWSVGTAQETQYF. The chain joins TRBV30 to TRBJ2-5; TCRdb's assignment of TRBD1 cannot be checked, as there is no DNA. In germline, CDR1 is GTSNPN, CDR2 SVGIG (reference sequence). CDR3 length: 14 amino acids.

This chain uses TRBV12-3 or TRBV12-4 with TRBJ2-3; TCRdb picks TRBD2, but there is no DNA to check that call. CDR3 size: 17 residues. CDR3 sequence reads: CASSFLLAGGSTDTQYF.

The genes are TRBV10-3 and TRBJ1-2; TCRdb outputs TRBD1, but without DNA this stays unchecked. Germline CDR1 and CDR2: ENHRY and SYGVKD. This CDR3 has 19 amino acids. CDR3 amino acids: CAISDIWGQGMRKDYGYTF.

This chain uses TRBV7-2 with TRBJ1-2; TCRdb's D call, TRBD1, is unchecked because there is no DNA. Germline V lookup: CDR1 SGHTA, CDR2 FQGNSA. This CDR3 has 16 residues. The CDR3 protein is CASSLAPQAGVGGYTF.

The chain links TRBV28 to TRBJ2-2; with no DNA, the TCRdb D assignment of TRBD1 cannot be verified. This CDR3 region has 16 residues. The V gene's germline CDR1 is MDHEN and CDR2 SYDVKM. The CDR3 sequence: CASSPPGTDNTGELFF.

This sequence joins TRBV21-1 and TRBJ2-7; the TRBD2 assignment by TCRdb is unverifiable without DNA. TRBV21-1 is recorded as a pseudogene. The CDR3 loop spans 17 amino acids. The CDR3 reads CASSKPVFGDLEDEQYF.

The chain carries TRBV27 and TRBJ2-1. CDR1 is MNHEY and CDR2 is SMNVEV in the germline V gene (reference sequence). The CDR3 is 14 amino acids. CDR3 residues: CASSFPNSYNEQFF.

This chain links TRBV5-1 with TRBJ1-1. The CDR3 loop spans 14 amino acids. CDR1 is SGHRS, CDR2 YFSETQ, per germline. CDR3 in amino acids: CASRNEAMNTEAFF.

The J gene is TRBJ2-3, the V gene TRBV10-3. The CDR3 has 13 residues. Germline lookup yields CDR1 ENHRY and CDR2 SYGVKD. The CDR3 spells CAISESMVDAQYF.

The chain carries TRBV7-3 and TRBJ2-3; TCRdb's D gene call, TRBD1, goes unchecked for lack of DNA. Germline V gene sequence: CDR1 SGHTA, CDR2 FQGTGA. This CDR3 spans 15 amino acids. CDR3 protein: CASSQGQPRGDTQYF. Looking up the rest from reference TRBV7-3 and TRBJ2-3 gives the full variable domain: GAGVSQTPSNKVTEKGKYVELRCDPISGHTALYWYRQSLGQGPEFLIYFQGTGAADDSGLPNDRFFAVRPEGSVSTLKIQRTERGDSAVYLCASSQGQPRGDTQYFGPGTRLTVL.

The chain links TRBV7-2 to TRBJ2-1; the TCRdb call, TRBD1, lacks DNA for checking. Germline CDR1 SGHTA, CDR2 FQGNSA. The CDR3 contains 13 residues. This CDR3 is CASSLRGGNEQFF.

CDR3 region: CASSYTRTGGEQYF. The chain couples TRBV6-5 to TRBJ2-7; TCRdb names TRBD1, which stays unverified in the absence of DNA. The V gene's germline CDR1 is MNHEY and CDR2 SVGAGI. The CDR3 consists of 14 residues.

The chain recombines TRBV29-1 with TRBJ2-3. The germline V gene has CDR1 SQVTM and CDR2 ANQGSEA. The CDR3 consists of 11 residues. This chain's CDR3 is CSSGSTDTQYF.

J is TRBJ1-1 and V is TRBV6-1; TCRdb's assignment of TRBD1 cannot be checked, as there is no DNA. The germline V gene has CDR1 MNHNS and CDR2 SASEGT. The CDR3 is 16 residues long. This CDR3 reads CASSLLPGQGFAEAFF.

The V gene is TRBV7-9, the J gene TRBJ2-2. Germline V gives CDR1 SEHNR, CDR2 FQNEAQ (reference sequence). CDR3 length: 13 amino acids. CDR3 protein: CASSLSFSGELFF.

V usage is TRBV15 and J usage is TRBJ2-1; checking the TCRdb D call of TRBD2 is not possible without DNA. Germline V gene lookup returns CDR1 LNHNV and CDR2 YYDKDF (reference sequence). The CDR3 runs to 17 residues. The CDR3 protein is CATSRDSGLAGRGEQFF.

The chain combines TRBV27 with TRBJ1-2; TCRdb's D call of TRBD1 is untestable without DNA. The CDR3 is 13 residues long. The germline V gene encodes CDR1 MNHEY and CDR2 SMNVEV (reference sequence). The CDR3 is CASSLIQGSGYTF.

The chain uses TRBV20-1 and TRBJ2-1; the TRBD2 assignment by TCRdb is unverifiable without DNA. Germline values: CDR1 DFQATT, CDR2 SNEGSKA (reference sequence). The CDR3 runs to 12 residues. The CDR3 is CSATLDGVEQFF.

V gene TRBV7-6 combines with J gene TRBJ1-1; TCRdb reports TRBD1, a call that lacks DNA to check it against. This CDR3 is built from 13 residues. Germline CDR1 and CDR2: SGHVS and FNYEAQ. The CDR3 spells CASMTATGDEAFF.

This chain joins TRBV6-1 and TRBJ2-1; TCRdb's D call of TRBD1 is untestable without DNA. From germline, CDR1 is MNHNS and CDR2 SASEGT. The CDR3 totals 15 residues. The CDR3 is CASSRQRGPENEQFF.

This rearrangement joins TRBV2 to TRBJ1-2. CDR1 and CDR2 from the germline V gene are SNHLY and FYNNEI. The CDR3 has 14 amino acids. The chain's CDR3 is CASSEVPANYGYTF.

CDR3 sequence reads: CASSLNPGADGSGTDTQYF. The chain couples TRBV7-3 to TRBJ2-3; TCRdb's D gene call, TRBD1, goes unchecked for lack of DNA. Germline V lookup: CDR1 SGHTA, CDR2 FQGTGA. The length of the CDR3 is 19 residues.

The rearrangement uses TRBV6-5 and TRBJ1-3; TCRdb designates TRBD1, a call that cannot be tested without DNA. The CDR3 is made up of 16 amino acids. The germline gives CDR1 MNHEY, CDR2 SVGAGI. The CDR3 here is CASRGTAPSSGNTIYF.

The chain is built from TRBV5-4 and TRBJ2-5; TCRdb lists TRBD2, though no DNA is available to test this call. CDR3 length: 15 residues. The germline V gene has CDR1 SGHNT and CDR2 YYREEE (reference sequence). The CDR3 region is CASSDKRELQETQYF.

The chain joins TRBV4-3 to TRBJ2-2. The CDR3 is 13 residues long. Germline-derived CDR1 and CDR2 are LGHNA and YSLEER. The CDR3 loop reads CASSPRSAGELFF.

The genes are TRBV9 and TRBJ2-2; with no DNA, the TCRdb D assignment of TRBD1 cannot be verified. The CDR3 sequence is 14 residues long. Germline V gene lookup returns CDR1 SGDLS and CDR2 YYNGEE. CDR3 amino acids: CARGGQGFTGELFF.

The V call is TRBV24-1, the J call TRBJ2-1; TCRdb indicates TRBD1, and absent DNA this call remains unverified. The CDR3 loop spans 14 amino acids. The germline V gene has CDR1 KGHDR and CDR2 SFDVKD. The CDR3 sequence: CATSDGGAGNEQFF.

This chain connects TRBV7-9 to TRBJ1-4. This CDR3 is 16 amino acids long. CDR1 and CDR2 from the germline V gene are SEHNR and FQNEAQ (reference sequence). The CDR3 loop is CASSLFLAVREEKLFF. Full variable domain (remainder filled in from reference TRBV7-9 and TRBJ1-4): DTGVSQNPRHKITKRGQNVTFRCDPISEHNRLYWYRQTLGQGPEFLTYFQNEAQLEKSRLLSDRFSAERPKGSFSTLEIQRTEQGDSAMYLCASSLFLAVREEKLFFGSGTQLSVL.

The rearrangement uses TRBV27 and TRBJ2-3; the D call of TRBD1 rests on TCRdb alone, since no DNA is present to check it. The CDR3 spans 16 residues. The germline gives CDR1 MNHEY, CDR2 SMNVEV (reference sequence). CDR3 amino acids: CASSLRPRGGQDTQYF.

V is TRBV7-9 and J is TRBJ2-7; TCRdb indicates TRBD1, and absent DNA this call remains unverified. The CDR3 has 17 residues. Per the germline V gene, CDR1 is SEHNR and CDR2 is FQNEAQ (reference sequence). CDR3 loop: CASSPTGGQGNSYEQYF.

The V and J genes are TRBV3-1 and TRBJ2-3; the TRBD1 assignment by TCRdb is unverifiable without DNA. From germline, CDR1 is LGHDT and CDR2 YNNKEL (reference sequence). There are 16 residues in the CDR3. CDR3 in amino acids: CASSQGGKGYTDTQYF.

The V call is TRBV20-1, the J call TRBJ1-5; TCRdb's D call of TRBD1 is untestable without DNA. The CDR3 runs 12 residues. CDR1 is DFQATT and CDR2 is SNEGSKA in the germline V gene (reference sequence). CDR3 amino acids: CSARGENQPQHF.